A selection of T cell receptor beta chains follows, all from one sample in a study of cytomegalovirus exposure and HLA in healthy donors. Here immunoSEQ multiplex PCR was the method, and the copy in TCRdb shows in-frame clones only, minus some. The sample has tens of thousands of clones, roughly 96% seen once; the top ten hold under 2.5%. Sequenced material: PBMCs. Receptors originate from a man in his late teens or twenties in good health and CMV-seronegative. Both conserved end residues are part of each CDR3. A D gene is named only where the DNA matches it firmly. Size tells how often a clone was seen (once, few, many) or the class of an expanded clone, and some rows leave it out.

d_gene: NA
v_gene: TRBV2
j_gene: TRBJ1-3
abundance: NA
CDR3nt: TGTGCCAGCAGTGAAGGGGCTCGTGGAAACACCATATATTTT
CDR3aa: CASSEGARGNTIYF

d_gene: TRBD2
v_gene: TRBV2
j_gene: TRBJ2-1
abundance: NA
CDR3nt: TGTGCCAGCAGTGAGGTTCCGGGGCGGGGGGAGCAGTTCTTC
CDR3aa: CASSEVPGRGEQFF

d_gene: TRBD1
v_gene: TRBV19
j_gene: TRBJ1-5
abundance: NA
CDR3nt: TGTGCCAGTATTAAGCCCCCAACAAGGGACAGTCAAAGCAATCAGCCCCAGCATTTT
CDR3aa: CASIKPPTRDSQSNQPQHF

d_gene: NA
v_gene: TRBV6-5
j_gene: TRBJ1-6
abundance: NA
CDR3nt: TGTGCCAGCAGTTACGGGGCAGGGAATTCACCCCTCCACTTT
CDR3aa: CASSYGAGNSPLHF

d_gene: NA
v_gene: TRBV29-1
j_gene: TRBJ2-7
abundance: NA
CDR3nt: TGCAGCGTTGAAGGGCAGAAGATTGGCGAGCAGTACTTC
CDR3aa: CSVEGQKIGEQYF

d_gene: NA
v_gene: TRBV7-9
j_gene: TRBJ2-3
abundance: NA
CDR3nt: TGTGCCAGCAGCTTAGGTCGGTCTAGCACAGATACGCAGTATTTT
CDR3aa: CASSLGRSSTDTQYF

d_gene: NA
v_gene: TRBV6-5
j_gene: TRBJ2-1
abundance: NA
CDR3nt: TGTGCCAGCAGGACGGGTGTGGGGGGCTACAATGAGCAGTTCTTC
CDR3aa: CASRTGVGGYNEQFF

d_gene: NA
v_gene: TRBV9
j_gene: TRBJ2-3
abundance: NA
CDR3nt: TGTGCCAGCAGCGTTTGGGGCCCAGATACGCAGTATTTT
CDR3aa: CASSVWGPDTQYF

d_gene: NA
v_gene: TRBV5-8
j_gene: TRBJ1-5
abundance: once
CDR3nt: TGTGCCAGCAGGAGCGGGACTCATAATCAGCCCCAGCATTTT
CDR3aa: CASRSGTHNQPQHF

d_gene: TRBD2
v_gene: TRBV12-5
j_gene: TRBJ2-7
abundance: NA
CDR3nt: TGTGCTAGTGGTTTGTCCAGGACTAGCGGGACAGCATACGAGCAGTACTTC
CDR3aa: CASGLSRTSGTAYEQYF

d_gene: NA
v_gene: TRBV4-1
j_gene: TRBJ1-1
abundance: NA
CDR3nt: TGCGCCAGCAGCCAGGGGGGGTTGAACACTGAAGCTTTCTTT
CDR3aa: CASSQGGLNTEAFF

d_gene: NA
v_gene: TRBV2
j_gene: TRBJ1-6
abundance: NA
CDR3nt: TGTGCCAGCACCCCCCAGGCCTCCTATAATTCACCCCTCCACTTT
CDR3aa: CASTPQASYNSPLHF

d_gene: TRBD1
v_gene: TRBV30
j_gene: TRBJ2-6
abundance: NA
CDR3nt: TGTGCCTGGAGTGAAAAAGGACAGGACCTTACTTTTTCTGGGGCCAACGTCCTGACTTTC
CDR3aa: CAWSEKGQDLTFSGANVLTF

d_gene: NA
v_gene: TRBV18
j_gene: TRBJ1-2
abundance: NA
CDR3nt: TGTGCCAGCTCAACACAACAGGCCCTGTATGGCTACACCTTC
CDR3aa: CASSTQQALYGYTF

d_gene: TRBD2
v_gene: TRBV7-2
j_gene: TRBJ2-7
abundance: NA
CDR3nt: TGTGCCAGCAGCTTAGATGCGGGAGGGGTATACGAGCAGTACTTC
CDR3aa: CASSLDAGGVYEQYF

d_gene: TRBD1
v_gene: TRBV18
j_gene: TRBJ2-1
abundance: NA
CDR3nt: TGTGCCAGCTCACCGACAGGGTTAATATCGGATGAGCAGTTCTTC
CDR3aa: CASSPTGLISDEQFF

d_gene: TRBD1
v_gene: TRBV29-1
j_gene: TRBJ1-1
abundance: NA
CDR3nt: TGCAGCGCAGGGGGCGGCACTGAAGCTTTCTTT
CDR3aa: CSAGGGTEAFF

d_gene: TRBD1
v_gene: TRBV28
j_gene: TRBJ2-7
abundance: NA
CDR3nt: TGTGCCAGCAGTCCAGTGACAGGGTGGGTCGAGCAGTACTTC
CDR3aa: CASSPVTGWVEQYF

d_gene: NA
v_gene: TRBV21-1
j_gene: TRBJ1-5
abundance: once
CDR3nt: TGTGCCAGCAGTCCGGGACAGGGGAGCAATCAGCCCCAGCATTTT
CDR3aa: CASSPGQGSNQPQHF

d_gene: TRBD2
v_gene: TRBV4-2
j_gene: TRBJ2-3
abundance: NA
CDR3nt: TGTGCCAGCAGCCAAGTGGGACTAGCGGGAGGCGGCACAGATACGCAGTATTTT
CDR3aa: CASSQVGLAGGGTDTQYF

d_gene: NA
v_gene: TRBV6-5
j_gene: TRBJ2-7
abundance: NA
CDR3nt: TGTGCCAGCAGTTACGACAGCTCCTACGAGCAGTACTTC
CDR3aa: CASSYDSSYEQYF

d_gene: NA
v_gene: TRBV10-3
j_gene: TRBJ2-7
abundance: NA
CDR3nt: TGTGCCATCAGTACTCGGGACTCGCCCATCTACGAGCAGTACTTC
CDR3aa: CAISTRDSPIYEQYF

d_gene: NA
v_gene: TRBV6-5
j_gene: TRBJ2-2
abundance: NA
CDR3nt: TGTGCCAGCAGTTACTCCCGGACTGCCACCGGGGAGCTGTTTTTT
CDR3aa: CASSYSRTATGELFF

d_gene: NA
v_gene: TRBV5-4
j_gene: TRBJ2-5
abundance: NA
CDR3nt: TGTGCCAGCAGCTTCCAAGGGGGGGCCCAAGAGACCCAGTACTTC
CDR3aa: CASSFQGGAQETQYF

d_gene: TRBD1
v_gene: TRBV6-5
j_gene: TRBJ2-7
abundance: NA
CDR3nt: TGTGCCAGCAACCAGGGGGAGCCCTACGAGCAGTACTTC
CDR3aa: CASNQGEPYEQYF

d_gene: TRBD1
v_gene: TRBV7-9
j_gene: TRBJ1-5
abundance: NA
CDR3nt: TGTGCCAGCAGCCTTTGGACAGGGGGTTACAATCAGCCCCAGCATTTT
CDR3aa: CASSLWTGGYNQPQHF

d_gene: TRBD2
v_gene: TRBV30
j_gene: TRBJ2-7
abundance: NA
CDR3nt: TGTGCCTGGAGTGTACCCTTGGGGCTAGCGGATTACGAGCAGTACTTC
CDR3aa: CAWSVPLGLADYEQYF

d_gene: NA
v_gene: TRBV11-3
j_gene: TRBJ2-7
abundance: NA
CDR3nt: TGTGCCAGCAGCGGCCAGTACGAGCAGTACTTC
CDR3aa: CASSGQYEQYF

d_gene: TRBD1
v_gene: TRBV5-1
j_gene: TRBJ2-5
abundance: NA
CDR3nt: TGCGCCAGCAGCTTCGGGACAGTAGAGAAGACCCAGTACTTC
CDR3aa: CASSFGTVEKTQYF

d_gene: NA
v_gene: TRBV7-9
j_gene: TRBJ2-1
abundance: once
CDR3nt: TGTGCCAGCAGCTTAGAACCGACAGTAAACAATGAGCAGTTCTTC
CDR3aa: CASSLEPTVNNEQFF

d_gene: NA
v_gene: TRBV29-1
j_gene: TRBJ1-5
abundance: NA
CDR3nt: TGCAGCCACGCGGAGAATAGCAATCAGCCCCAGCATTTT
CDR3aa: CSHAENSNQPQHF

d_gene: TRBD1
v_gene: TRBV7-9
j_gene: TRBJ1-1
abundance: NA
CDR3nt: TGTGCCAGCAGCGGACAGGGAAGCCCGAACACTGAAGCTTTCTTT
CDR3aa: CASSGQGSPNTEAFF

d_gene: NA
v_gene: TRBV5-1
j_gene: TRBJ2-3
abundance: NA
CDR3nt: TGCGCCAGCACCCGGACTGGAACTCGCACAGATACGCAGTATTTT
CDR3aa: CASTRTGTRTDTQYF

d_gene: NA
v_gene: TRBV28
j_gene: TRBJ2-7
abundance: NA
CDR3nt: TGTGCCAGCAGTTTAGGTCCCGGGACTCCGGCCTACGAGCAGTACTTC
CDR3aa: CASSLGPGTPAYEQYF

d_gene: TRBD1
v_gene: TRBV5-4
j_gene: TRBJ2-4
abundance: NA
CDR3nt: TGTGCCACTGCTACCGGGACAGGGGCTAAAAACATTCAGTACTTC
CDR3aa: CATATGTGAKNIQYF

d_gene: NA
v_gene: TRBV4-2
j_gene: TRBJ2-3
abundance: NA
CDR3nt: TGTGCCAGCAGCCAAGAATACGGCGGAAGCACAGATACGCAGTATTTT
CDR3aa: CASSQEYGGSTDTQYF

d_gene: NA
v_gene: TRBV5-4
j_gene: TRBJ1-4
abundance: NA
CDR3nt: TGTGCCAGCAGCCCACGACAAGGGGGAACAACTAATGAAAAACTGTTTTTT
CDR3aa: CASSPRQGGTTNEKLFF

d_gene: NA
v_gene: TRBV28
j_gene: TRBJ1-5
abundance: NA
CDR3nt: TGTGCCAGCAGTTTCCGTGCCGCGTCAAGAAGCAATCAGCCCCAGCATTTT
CDR3aa: CASSFRAASRSNQPQHF

d_gene: TRBD1
v_gene: TRBV6-1
j_gene: TRBJ2-3
abundance: NA
CDR3nt: TGTGCCAGCAGTGAAGGGGGGACAGGGTCAGATACGCAGTATTTT
CDR3aa: CASSEGGTGSDTQYF

d_gene: TRBD1
v_gene: TRBV28
j_gene: TRBJ1-2
abundance: NA
CDR3nt: TGTGCCAGCAGTTTCGCCGGGACAGGGGTTTATGGCTACACCTTC
CDR3aa: CASSFAGTGVYGYTF

d_gene: NA
v_gene: TRBV5-1
j_gene: TRBJ1-2
abundance: once
CDR3nt: TGCGCCAGCAGCTCGATCGGGACACCTAACTATGGCTACACCTTC
CDR3aa: CASSSIGTPNYGYTF